The text below deals with one T cell receptor beta chain. Its antigen remains unknown. This record comes from a study of T cell responses to AZD1222 COVID-19 vaccine. Study-wide findings and caveats: Regions 160-218 and 743-854 held dominance among vaccine-associated CD4 TCRs, which spanned spike. In all cases, repertoires were sampled only after the peak T cell response.

V lost 7 bases, J lost 2 bases, and 18 bases lay in between. This CDR3 region has 15 residues. Germline CDR1 is SGHAT and CDR2 is FQNNGV. Sequencing was performed with immunoSEQ multiplex PCR; in TCRdb, only in-frame clones are kept and a portion is missing. The data contain about 92,000 clones, around 86% of them singletons. Specimen: peripheral blood, collected on day 0 of AZD1222 vaccination. This sequence was found in an adult in good health. This chain uses TRBV11-2 with TRBJ2-7; TRBD1 might be the D (5 bases). Here the CDR3 DNA reads TGTGCCAGCAACATACCCGGACAAGCGACCTACGAGCAGTACTTC. Translation: CASNIPGQATYEQYF.